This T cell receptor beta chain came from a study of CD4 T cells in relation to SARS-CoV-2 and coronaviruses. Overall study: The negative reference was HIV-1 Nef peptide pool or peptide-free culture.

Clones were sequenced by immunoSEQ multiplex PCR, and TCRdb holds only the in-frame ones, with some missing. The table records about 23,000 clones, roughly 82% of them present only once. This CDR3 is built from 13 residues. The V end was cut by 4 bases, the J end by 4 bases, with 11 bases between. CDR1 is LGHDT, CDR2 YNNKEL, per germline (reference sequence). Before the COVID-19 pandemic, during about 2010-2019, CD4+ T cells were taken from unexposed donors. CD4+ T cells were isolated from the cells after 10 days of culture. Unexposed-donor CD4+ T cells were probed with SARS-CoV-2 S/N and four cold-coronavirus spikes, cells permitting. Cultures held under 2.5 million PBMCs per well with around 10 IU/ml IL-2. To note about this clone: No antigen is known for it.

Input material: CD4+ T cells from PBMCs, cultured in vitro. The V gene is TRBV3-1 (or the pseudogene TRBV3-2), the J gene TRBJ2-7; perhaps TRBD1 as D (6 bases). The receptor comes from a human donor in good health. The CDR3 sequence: CASSPGQPYEQYF. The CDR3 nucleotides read TGTGCCAGCAGCCCGGGACAACCTTACGAGCAGTACTTC.